Given below is one T cell receptor (beta chain) in context. The Seattle patients, enrolled during active infection, were followed longitudinally. Source study methods: Using reference gene primer amplification, nucleated cell counts were estimated. Sequencing was performed with immunoSEQ multiplex PCR; in TCRdb, only in-frame clones are kept and a portion is missing. That table furnishes V, J and clone size, whereas the DNA furnished D and trimming. Of around 150,000 clones detected, approximately 79% appear once; the ten largest clones hold more than 6%. This specimen comes from a study of blood T cell repertoires in COVID-19. For the study at large: Spain, Italy and the United States supplied samples that represented acute and convalescent COVID-19. In each case, the material was cDNA or gDNA derived from T cells, B-cell-depleted T cells, or PBMCs.

Per germline, CDR1 PRHDT and CDR2 FYEKMQ (reference sequence). The length of the CDR3 is 12 residues. V was pared by 4 bases and J by 7 bases, with 7 bases between. The chain is built from TRBV13 and TRBJ1-4; D gene uncertain. The sample was peripheral blood. The clonotype was recovered from a woman in her 40s with COVID-19, enrolled during active disease. This chain's CDR3 is CASSSTGEKLFF. The CDR3 DNA is TGTGCCAGCAGCTCTACCGGTGAAAAACTGTTTTTT.